The rows below give T cell receptor beta chains drawn from one sample of a study of spatial heterogeneity in lung cancer. MiXCR, run by TCRdb on the 5' RACE reads, gives a single entry per CDR3 protein. The repertoire holds fewer than 4,000 distinct CDR3 sequences, with 14% to 15% as singletons. This specimen consisted of lung tumor tissue, obtained at surgery. The receptors were gathered from a female donor with early-stage non-small cell lung cancer. CDR3s include the opening cysteine and the closing phenylalanine or tryptophan. A D gene is named only where the DNA matches it firmly. A row's size may be missing; if present it is once, few, many or a size class.

CDR3 protein,CDR3 DNA,clone size,D gene,J gene,V gene
CASSQDSGLAGATYEQYF,TGCGCCAGCAGCCAAGATTCAGGACTAGCGGGGGCCACCTACGAGCAGTACTTC,medium-sized,TRBD2,TRBJ2-7,TRBV4-1
CSAKKGPGIEQYF,TGCAGTGCTAAAAAAGGCCCAGGGATCGAGCAGTACTTC,medium-sized,.,TRBJ2-7,TRBV20-1
CAIGDRDTEAFF,TGTGCCATCGGAGACAGGGACACTGAAGCTTTCTTT,medium-sized,TRBD1,TRBJ1-1,TRBV6-5
CSVRDRDYGYTF,TGCAGCGTCAGGGATCGGGACTATGGCTACACCTTC,.,.,TRBJ1-2,TRBV29-1
CASSRTESGNQPQHF,TGTGCCAGCAGTCGGACCGAAAGTGGCAATCAGCCCCAGCATTTT,medium-sized,.,TRBJ1-5,TRBV7-9
CASSPIEGPGELFF,TGTGCCAGCAGCCCCATTGAGGGCCCCGGGGAGCTGTTTTTT,many,.,TRBJ2-2,TRBV7-9
CASSLGHGGTEAFF,TGTGCCAGCAGCTTGGGGCACGGGGGGACTGAAGCTTTCTTT,medium-sized,.,TRBJ1-1,TRBV5-5
CASRPSSTRRQFF,TGTGCCAGCAGACCCTCCTCAACTAGGAGGCAGTTCTTC,medium-sized,.,TRBJ2-1,TRBV6-2/TRBV6-3
CASSSFTDTQYF,TGTGCCAGCAGCTCGTTCACAGATACGCAGTATTTT,medium-sized,.,TRBJ2-3,TRBV7-2
CASSPQRDRPQETQYF,TGTGCCAGCAGCCCCCAAAGGGACAGGCCGCAAGAGACCCAGTACTTC,.,TRBD1,TRBJ2-5,TRBV9
CASKSSPTDTQYF,TGCGCCAGCAAGAGCAGTCCAACAGATACGCAGTATTTT,many,.,TRBJ2-3,TRBV5-1
CAWKGPRYEQYF,TGTGCCTGGAAGGGACCCCGCTACGAGCAGTACTTC,large,.,TRBJ2-7,TRBV30
CASSVGLSNQPQHF,TGTGCCAGCAGCGTAGGACTGAGCAATCAGCCCCAGCATTTT,medium-sized,.,TRBJ1-5,TRBV9
CASSAGGELFF,TGTGCCAGCAGCGCTGGGGGGGAGCTGTTTTTT,medium-sized,.,TRBJ2-2,TRBV7-3
CSARVQGRGRIGQPQHF,TGCAGTGCTAGGGTACAGGGGCGGGGAAGGATCGGTCAGCCCCAGCATTTT,medium-sized,TRBD1,TRBJ1-5,TRBV20-1
CSARRPGGRDSPLHF,TGCAGTGCTAGACGGCCCGGGGGGAGGGATTCACCCCTCCACTTT,medium-sized,.,TRBJ1-6,TRBV20-1
CASRHRGQQAHTEAFF,TGTGCCAGCAGACATCGGGGACAGCAGGCCCACACTGAAGCTTTCTTT,many,TRBD1,TRBJ1-1,TRBV28
CASSPPAGNYGYTF,TGTGCCAGCAGCCCTCCCGCAGGAAACTATGGCTACACCTTC,.,.,TRBJ1-2,TRBV12-3/TRBV12-4
CASSSGVSTDTQYF,TGTGCCAGCAGTTCCGGTGTAAGCACAGATACGCAGTATTTT,many,.,TRBJ2-3,TRBV12-3/TRBV12-4
CASSGGAGGAGQYF,TGCGCCAGCAGTGGAGGAGCAGGGGGCGCAGGGCAGTACTTC,medium-sized,TRBD1,TRBJ2-7,TRBV10-1
CASSIPSGYTF,TGTGCCAGCAGCATTCCCAGCGGCTACACCTTC,many,.,TRBJ1-2,TRBV28
CASKQRFNSNQPQHF,TGTGCCAGCAAACAACGGTTTAATAGCAATCAGCCCCAGCATTTT,once,.,TRBJ1-5,TRBV6-2/TRBV6-3
CARGLGGVTEQFF,TGTGCCAGGGGGTTAGGAGGGGTGACTGAGCAGTTCTTC,large,.,TRBJ2-1,TRBV2
CASSFLGTPGEKLFF,TGTGCCAGCAGTTTCCTGGGGACACCCGGAGAAAAACTGTTTTTT,many,.,TRBJ1-4,TRBV6-2/TRBV6-3
CASSLAAKRHNYGYTF,TGTGCCAGCAGCTTAGCGGCCAAACGTCATAACTATGGCTACACCTTC,medium-sized,.,TRBJ1-2,TRBV7-2
CATAFGGGESYEQYF,TGTGCCACCGCTTTTGGAGGGGGGGAGTCCTACGAGCAGTACTTC,medium-sized,.,TRBJ2-7,TRBV5-4
CASRWTGGSGANVLTF,TGTGCCAGCAGATGGACAGGGGGCTCTGGGGCCAACGTCCTGACTTTC,.,TRBD1,TRBJ2-6,TRBV11-2
CASSFTGDGQPQHF,TGTGCCAGCAGTTTTACAGGGGACGGGCAGCCCCAGCATTTT,medium-sized,TRBD1,TRBJ1-5,TRBV12-3/TRBV12-4
CASSFTGDPNEKLFF,TGTGCCAGCAGTTTTACAGGGGATCCCAATGAAAAACTGTTTTTT,.,TRBD1,TRBJ1-4,TRBV12-3/TRBV12-4
CASSLTGATTNEKLFF,TGTGCCAGCAGCCTGACAGGGGCAACAACTAATGAAAAACTGTTTTTT,medium-sized,TRBD1,TRBJ1-4,TRBV3-1
CASSQTSVRTGGAYGYTF,TGTGCCAGCAGTCAAACCTCCGTGAGGACAGGGGGCGCCTATGGCTACACCTTC,many,TRBD1,TRBJ1-2,TRBV2
CASSLTGGRTEAFF,TGTGCCAGCAGCTTGACAGGGGGCAGGACTGAAGCTTTCTTT,medium-sized,TRBD1,TRBJ1-1,TRBV7-2
CASGLIQGLSFTGELFF,TGTGCTAGTGGTTTAATACAGGGGCTATCGTTCACCGGGGAGCTGTTTTTT,medium-sized,TRBD1,TRBJ2-2,TRBV12-5
CAWSVLKRVRQETQYF,TGTGCCTGGAGTGTACTCAAGCGGGTCCGGCAAGAGACCCAGTACTTC,medium-sized,.,TRBJ2-5,TRBV30
CASRGLAGNTGELFF,TGTGCCAGCAGAGGACTAGCGGGGAACACCGGGGAGCTGTTTTTT,many,TRBD2,TRBJ2-2,TRBV6-5
CASSTYGGYGYTF,TGTGCCAGCTCAACCTACGGGGGGTATGGCTACACCTTC,medium-sized,.,TRBJ1-2,TRBV18
CASSPWTSGGDTQYF,TGCGCCAGCAGCCCATGGACTAGCGGGGGAGATACGCAGTATTTT,medium-sized,TRBD2,TRBJ2-3,TRBV5-1
CSARRQALEAFF,TGCAGTGCTAGGAGGCAGGCCCTTGAAGCTTTCTTT,large,.,TRBJ1-1,TRBV20-1
CASSLSLNSQQFF,TGTGCCAGCAGCCTTTCGTTGAATAGTCAACAGTTCTTC,many,.,TRBJ2-1,TRBV7-2
CASSPPGLAYNEQFF,TGTGCCAGCTCACCACCGGGACTAGCATACAATGAGCAGTTCTTC,medium-sized,TRBD2,TRBJ2-1,TRBV18
CAWNGLGQRGADTQYF,TGTGCCTGGAATGGTTTGGGCCAAAGGGGGGCAGATACGCAGTATTTT,medium-sized,.,TRBJ2-3,TRBV30
CASSQTDGTYESEAFF,TGTGCCAGCAGCCAAACTGACGGGACATATGAGTCCGAAGCTTTCTTT,many,.,TRBJ1-1,TRBV3-1
CSVVGQGGVGTEAFF,TGCAGCGTTGTTGGACAGGGGGGCGTTGGCACTGAAGCTTTCTTT,medium-sized,TRBD1,TRBJ1-1,TRBV29-1
CASSLSGELFF,TGTGCCAGCAGTTTGTCCGGGGAGCTGTTTTTT,medium-sized,.,TRBJ2-2,TRBV12-3/TRBV12-4
CASSLGRGPTEAFF,TGTGCCAGCAGTTTGGGCAGGGGGCCCACTGAAGCTTTCTTT,large,TRBD1,TRBJ1-1,TRBV27
CSVADPDTQYF,TGCAGCGTGGCAGACCCAGATACGCAGTATTTT,.,.,TRBJ2-3,TRBV29-1
CASSFTQTQETQYF,TGTGCCAGCAGTTTCACACAGACCCAAGAGACCCAGTACTTC,.,.,TRBJ2-5,TRBV28